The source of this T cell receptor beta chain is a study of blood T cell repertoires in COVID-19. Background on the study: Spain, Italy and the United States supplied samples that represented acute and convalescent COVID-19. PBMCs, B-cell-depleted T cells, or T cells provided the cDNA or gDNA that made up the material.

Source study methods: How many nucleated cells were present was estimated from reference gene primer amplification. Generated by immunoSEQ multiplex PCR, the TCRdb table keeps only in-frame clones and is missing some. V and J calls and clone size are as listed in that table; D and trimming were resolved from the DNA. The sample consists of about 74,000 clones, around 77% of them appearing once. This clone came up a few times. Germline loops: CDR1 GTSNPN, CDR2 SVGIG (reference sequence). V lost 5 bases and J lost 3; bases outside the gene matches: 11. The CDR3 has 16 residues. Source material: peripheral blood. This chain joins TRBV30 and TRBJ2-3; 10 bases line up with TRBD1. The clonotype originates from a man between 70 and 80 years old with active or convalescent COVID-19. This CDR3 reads CAWGTGEGLSTDTQYF. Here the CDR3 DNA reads TGTGCCTGGGGGACAGGGGAAGGGTTAAGTACAGATACGCAGTATTTT.